This T cell receptor (beta chain) is from a study of CD4 and CD8 cells across lung adenocarcinoma regions. Each CDR3 protein is one row after TCRdb ran MiXCR on the PCR reads. This table has approximately 9,600 distinct CDR3 sequences, approximately 49% appearing once. The V gene lost 6 bases and the J gene lost 0 bases, with 9 bases spanning the gap. The CDR3 has 14 residues. Germline CDR1 MNHNS, CDR2 SASEGT. The chain couples TRBV6-1 to TRBJ2-1; perhaps TRBD2 as D (5 bases). The TCR sequence derives from a male donor with lung adenocarcinoma. The CD4 and CD8 labels of this study may be unreliable. The source material was CD4+ T cells from the margin of a lung tumor. The CDR3 sequence is CASRSGSSYNEQFF. In nucleotides, the CDR3 is TGTGCCAGCAGGTCGGGGAGCTCCTACAATGAGCAGTTCTTC.